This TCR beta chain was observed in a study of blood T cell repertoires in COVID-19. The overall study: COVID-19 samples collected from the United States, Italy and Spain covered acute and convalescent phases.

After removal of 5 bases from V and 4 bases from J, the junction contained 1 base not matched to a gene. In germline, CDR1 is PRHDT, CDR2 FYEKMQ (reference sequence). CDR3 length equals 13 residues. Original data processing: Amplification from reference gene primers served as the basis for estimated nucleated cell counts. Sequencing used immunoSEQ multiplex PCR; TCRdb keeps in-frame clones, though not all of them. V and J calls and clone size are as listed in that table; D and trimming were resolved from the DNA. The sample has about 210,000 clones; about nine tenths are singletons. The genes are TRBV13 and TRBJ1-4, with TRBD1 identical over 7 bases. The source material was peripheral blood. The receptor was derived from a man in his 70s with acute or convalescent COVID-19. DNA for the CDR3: TGTGCCAGCAGCAACAGGGGTAATGAAAAACTGTTTTTT. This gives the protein CASSNRGNEKLFF.